This T cell receptor (beta chain) was profiled in a study of blood T cells in healthy people across ages. Study observations and caveats: In these data, TCR beta diversity tracked strongly with naive T cell percentage.

Next came a second PCR, run for roughly 6 to 11 cycles, which used a sample-barcoded 5' primer along with a J-beta primer mix. TCRdb re-derived calls from the 5' RACE reads in MiXCR, one entry per CDR3 protein. The data hold approximately 780,000 distinct CDR3 sequences, with approximately 24% observed a single time. V was clipped by 1 base and J by 7 bases; unmatched bases: 4. The CDR3 spans 15 residues. The germline CDR1 and CDR2 sequences are MGHRA and YSYEKL. On this clonotype itself: Its antigen is not known.

The same sample was also studied in work on T cells of mothers and their children.

The sequence was obtained from a boy younger than 18 in good health. The chain couples TRBV4-1 to TRBJ2-1; 10 nucleotides agree with TRBD2. The sample was blood. The CDR3 region is CASSQVGLAVNEQFF. The CDR3 DNA reads as TGCGCCAGCAGCCAAGTCGGACTAGCGGTTAATGAGCAGTTCTTC.